This TCR beta chain was recorded in a study of spatial heterogeneity in lung cancer. Study details: Where present, follow-up PBMC were sequenced a median of roughly two years after resection.

Study-wide points: Relative to follow-up, resection was when ubiquitous expanded tumor TCRs appeared more in blood.

With 9 bases clipped from V and 5 bases from J, the junction kept 1 base outside the gene matches. Germline CDR1 reads ENHRY; CDR2 reads SYGVKD. CDR3 length: 13 residues. Each TCR cDNA molecule bore a unique molecular identifier. TCRdb fed the 5' RACE reads into MiXCR, producing one record per CDR3 protein. Seen here are roughly 120,000 distinct CDR3 sequences, 9% to 15% observed once, and the top ten hold over 15%. As for this clonotype: No antigen is known for it.

Time point defined: blood at routine non-recurrence follow-up after resection. Sequencing of whole RNA from tumor, nontumor lung or frozen PBMC involved no sorting. V usage is TRBV10-3 and J usage is TRBJ1-4; 12 bases align to TRBD1. The source is a male donor with early-stage non-small cell lung cancer. Sequencing was performed on PBMCs, taken at follow-up. The CDR3 sequence is CAIGTGGNEKLFF. The DNA of the CDR3 is TGTGCCATTGGGACAGGGGGCAATGAAAAACTGTTTTTT.